Below are 28 T cell receptor beta chains sequenced from a single sample in a study of cytomegalovirus exposure and HLA in healthy donors. Clones were read by immunoSEQ multiplex PCR, and TCRdb kept only the in-frame ones, dropping some. The sample records 190,000 or so clones, about 86% being singletons. The sequencing sample was made of PBMCs. These TCRs come from a woman in her late teens or twenties in good health and CMV-seropositive.

CDR3 in amino acids: CASSLKDRVYEQYF. For the CDR3, the DNA is TGTGCCAGCAGCTTAAAGGACAGGGTATACGAGCAGTACTTC. V usage is TRBV13 and J usage is TRBJ2-7; 8 nucleotides agree with TRBD1. J was trimmed by 4 bases and V by 2 bases; bases with no gene match: 4. This CDR3 has 14 amino acids. Germline loops: CDR1 PRHDT, CDR2 FYEKMQ (reference sequence).

The CDR3 sequence is CASSPSGGDQSQYF. CDR3 in DNA: TGTGCCAGCAGCCCAAGCGGGGGGGATCAGTCCCAGTACTTC. V is TRBV5-4 and J is TRBJ2-5; 10 nucleotides line up with TRBD2. Germline V CDR1 and CDR2: SGHNT, YYREEE (reference sequence). The CDR3 runs 14 residues. V shed 4 bases and J 9 bases; nucleotides not matched to a gene: 9.

The genes are TRBV7-6 and TRBJ1-1; D perhaps matches TRBD1 (6 bases). The CDR3 loop spans 16 amino acids. The germline CDR1 and CDR2 sequences are SGHVS and FNYEAQ. V lost 5 bases, J lost 1 base, and 17 bases lay in between. CDR3 DNA sequence: TGTGCCAGCAGCCCCGGGTCGGGCAGGGGGAACACTGAAGCTTTCTTT. Translated: CASSPGSGRGNTEAFF.

The genes are TRBV10-3 and TRBJ1-5; 7 bases match TRBD1. Germline V gene lookup returns CDR1 ENHRY and CDR2 SYGVKD. Trimming took 10 bases from V and 5 from J; bases not matched to a gene: 11. The CDR3 sequence is 14 residues long. The CDR3 reads CATQGVKGYQPQHF. CDR3 DNA sequence: TGTGCCACTCAGGGGGTCAAAGGATATCAGCCCCAGCATTTT.

This chain joins TRBV5-6 and TRBJ2-1, with TRBD2 matching over 14 bases. The trim removed 1 base at V and 7 bases at J, leaving 4 bases unmatched. This CDR3 contains 16 residues. Looked up from germline, CDR1 is SGHDT and CDR2 is YYEEEE. CDR3 DNA: TGTGCCAGCAGCTTGAAGAGGACTAGCGGGGGGAATGAGCAGTTCTTC. This sequence encodes CASSLKRTSGGNEQFF.

This clone was observed a handful of times. V is TRBV27 and J is TRBJ2-4, with D unclear. The V end lost 5 bases, the J end lost 2 bases, and 13 bases lay between the germline ends. The CDR3 runs to 15 residues. Per germline, CDR1 MNHEY and CDR2 SMNVEV (reference sequence). DNA for the CDR3: TGTGCCAGCAGTCCCCTTGGTGGCTCCAAAAACATTCAGTACTTC. Encoded protein: CASSPLGGSKNIQYF.

This chain joins TRBV11-2 and TRBJ1-6, with D unclear. The CDR3 sequence is 13 residues long. Trimming cost V 6 bases and J 10 bases, with 13 bases left between them. The V gene's germline CDR1 is SGHAT and CDR2 FQNNGV. DNA for the CDR3: TGTGCCAGCAGTGATATCCCAGGATCACCCCTCCACTTT. This codes for CASSDIPGSPLHF.

J is TRBJ1-1 and V is TRBV6-6; D might be TRBD1 (5 bases). The CDR3 length is 14 residues. Germline V CDR1 and CDR2: MNHNY, SVGAGI (reference sequence). The V end lost 6 bases, the J end lost 1 base, and 12 bases lay between the germline ends. As DNA, the CDR3 is TGTGCCAGCAGAATGGGGGGAAAGAACACTGAAGCTTTCTTT. Protein: CASRMGGKNTEAFF.

This sequence joins TRBV19 and TRBJ1-5; D is unclear. Germline assignment: CDR1 LNHDA and CDR2 SQIVND (reference sequence). V lost 3 bases to trimming and J lost 8 bases, with 11 bases between them. The CDR3 runs to 13 residues. The CDR3 loop reads CASSIYQYEPQHF. CDR3 sequence (DNA): TGTGCCAGTAGTATTTACCAGTATGAGCCCCAGCATTTT.

The V gene is TRBV5-1, the J gene TRBJ2-5, with TRBD1 identical over 7 bases. CDR3 length: 15 amino acids. Losses at the gene ends were 3 bases for V and 4 bases for J; bases not matched to a gene: 9. The V gene's germline CDR1 is SGHRS and CDR2 YFSETQ. CDR3 in amino acids: CASSSDLTGLETQYF. CDR3 nucleotides: TGCGCCAGCAGCTCCGACCTGACAGGGTTAGAGACCCAGTACTTC.

J is TRBJ2-3 and V is TRBV5-4; 9 bases line up with TRBD1. In germline, CDR1 is SGHNT, CDR2 YYREEE (reference sequence). The CDR3 covers 15 residues. The V and J ends lost 5 bases and 4 bases, in that order; junction bases with no gene match: 8. The CDR3 bases are TGTGCCAGCAGAACCGGGACAGGGCAATCAGATACGCAGTATTTT. Its protein product is CASRTGTGQSDTQYF.

The J gene is TRBJ1-2, the V gene TRBV4-2; 9 bases are a match to TRBD1. After removal of 1 base from V and 3 bases from J, the junction contained 0 bases not matched to a gene. This CDR3 is built from 14 residues. Germline V CDR1 and CDR2: LGHNA, YNFKEQ. CDR3 sequence reads: CASSQGTGDYGYTF. DNA of the CDR3: TGTGCCAGCAGCCAAGGGACAGGGGACTATGGCTACACCTTC.

The chain joins TRBV4-1 to TRBJ2-7; 15 bases are shared with TRBD2. V dropped 3 bases and J dropped 6; count of bases not matched to a gene: 9. The CDR3 has 17 residues. Germline lookup yields CDR1 MGHRA and CDR2 YSYEKL. CDR3 sequence reads: CASSQGLAGGLGPEQYF. As DNA, the CDR3 is TGCGCCAGCAGCCAGGGACTAGCGGGGGGTCTTGGGCCCGAGCAGTACTTC.

The chain is built from TRBV7-2 and TRBJ1-5, with TRBD1 as a possible D gene (5 bases). Trimming shortened V by 5 bases and J by 5 bases, and 10 bases separated the two germline ends. The germline CDR1 and CDR2 sequences are SGHTA and FQGNSA. The CDR3 contains 13 residues. CDR3 bases: TGTGCCAGCAGCACCCGGGGGGATCAGCCCCAGCATTTT. It encodes CASSTRGDQPQHF. The full variable domain, with the rest looked up from reference TRBV7-2 and TRBJ1-5, is GAGVSQSPSNKVTEKGKDVELRCDPISGHTALYWYRQSLGQGLEFLIYFQGNSAPDKSGLPSDRFSAERTGGSVSTLTIQRTQQEDSAVYLCASSTRGDQPQHFGDGTRLSIL.

This chain links TRBV7-2 with TRBJ2-7; 7 nucleotides line up with TRBD2. The CDR3 is made up of 16 amino acids. Losses at the gene ends were 1 base for V and 2 bases for J; bases not matched to a gene: 8. Germline V gene lookup returns CDR1 SGHTA and CDR2 FQGNSA. Here the CDR3 reads CASSLGHGGGAYEQYF. CDR3 sequence (DNA): TGTGCCAGCAGCTTAGGACATGGCGGGGGTGCCTACGAGCAGTACTTC.

The chain links TRBV27 to TRBJ1-1; tentatively, D is TRBD1 (5 bases). The germline CDR1 and CDR2 sequences are MNHEY and SMNVEV (reference sequence). Trimming took off 3 bases at V and 2 bases at J, with 10 bases between the two ends. The CDR3 spans 14 residues. CDR3 amino acids: CASSFLGANTEAFF. CDR3 bases: TGTGCCAGCAGTTTTCTAGGGGCCAACACTGAAGCTTTCTTT.

The chain is built from TRBV11-1 and TRBJ1-1; D possibly corresponds to TRBD1 (5 bases). Germline CDR1 and CDR2: SGHAT and FQDESV (reference sequence). Trimming stripped 5 bases from V and 0 bases from J, with 22 bases between. CDR3 length: 18 amino acids. The CDR3 is CASSPTGTGYRMNTEAFF. In nucleotides, the CDR3 is TGTGCCAGCAGCCCCACGGGCACAGGATATCGCATGAACACTGAAGCTTTCTTT.

The CDR3: CASQTSGGANEQYF. As DNA, the CDR3 is TGTGCCAGCCAAACTAGCGGGGGGGCTAACGAGCAGTACTTC. The V gene is TRBV11-2, the J gene TRBJ2-7; 13 positions agree with TRBD2. CDR3 length: 14 amino acids. J was trimmed by 5 bases and V by 8 bases; bases with no gene match: 6. Germline CDR1 is SGHAT and CDR2 is FQNNGV.

The chain joins TRBV5-4 to TRBJ2-5; D might be TRBD1 (6 bases). Trimming took off 0 bases at V and 4 bases at J, with 13 bases between the two ends. CDR3 length: 15 amino acids. Per germline, CDR1 SGHNT and CDR2 YYREEE (reference sequence). The CDR3 spells CASSLDTGSSETQYF. In nucleotides, the CDR3 is TGTGCCAGCAGCTTGGATACAGGGAGTTCAGAGACCCAGTACTTC.

The genes are TRBV6-1 and TRBJ2-1; perhaps TRBD2 as D (5 bases). The CDR3 covers 18 residues. Deletions cut 2 bases from V and 7 bases from J, with 24 bases between. The germline V gene encodes CDR1 MNHNS and CDR2 SASEGT. CDR3 nucleotides: TGTGCCAGCAGTGAAAAGGGCCCGCGGGCCGTCGTGAAGAATGAGCAGTTCTTC. It is translated as CASSEKGPRAVVKNEQFF.

The rearrangement links TRBV7-9 to TRBJ1-4, with TRBD1 matching over 10 bases. Germline loops: CDR1 SEHNR, CDR2 FQNEAQ (reference sequence). Losses at the gene ends were 4 bases for V and 5 bases for J; bases not matched to a gene: 1. The CDR3 has 14 amino acids. This CDR3 is CASSWGQGNEKLFF. Written as DNA, the CDR3 is TGTGCCAGCAGCTGGGGACAGGGGAATGAAAAACTGTTTTTT.

This chain joins TRBV15 and TRBJ1-5; 9 nucleotides match TRBD1. V lost 3 bases and J lost 6; bases outside the gene matches: 9. Germline loops: CDR1 LNHNV, CDR2 YYDKDF (reference sequence). The CDR3 extends over 16 amino acids. The CDR3 loop reads CATSSSGTGTAQPQHF. The CDR3 coding sequence is TGTGCCACCAGCAGCTCGGGGACAGGGACAGCTCAGCCCCAGCATTTT. The full variable domain, completed using reference TRBV15 and TRBJ1-5, is DAMVIQNPRYQVTQFGKPVTLSCSQTLNHNVMYWYQQKSSQAPKLLFHYYDKDFNNEADTPDNFQSRRPNTSFCFLDIRSPGLGDTAMYLCATSSSGTGTAQPQHFGDGTRLSIL.

The DNA for the CDR3 is TGTGCCACCCTAGGACGGGGTGAAGCTTTCTTT. Amino acids: CATLGRGEAFF. The V and J genes are TRBV2 and TRBJ1-1, with D hard to call. Germline lookup yields CDR1 SNHLY and CDR2 FYNNEI. The V gene lost 10 bases and the J gene lost 7 bases, with 13 bases spanning the gap. The CDR3 contains 11 residues.

V and J are TRBV5-1 and TRBJ2-3, with D unresolved. Per the germline V gene, CDR1 is SGHRS and CDR2 is YFSETQ. The ends were cut back, 2 bases at V and 3 bases at J, with 10 bases in the middle. This CDR3 is 14 amino acids long. CDR3 in amino acids: CASSFPSGTDTQYF. The CDR3 nucleotides are TGCGCCAGCAGCTTTCCTAGTGGGACAGATACGCAGTATTTT.

The chain couples TRBV4-2 to TRBJ2-1; D gene unclear. The CDR3 spans 15 residues. The germline gives CDR1 LGHNA, CDR2 YNFKEQ. V lost 0 bases and J 9 bases, leaving 15 bases between the germline ends. CDR3 residues: CASSQDSVGTGEQFF. CDR3 nucleotide sequence: TGTGCCAGCAGCCAAGATTCTGTAGGTACGGGTGAGCAGTTCTTC.

The chain uses TRBV9 and TRBJ2-7, with D unclear. V was trimmed by 0 bases and J by 0 bases, leaving 7 bases between them. Germline-derived CDR1 and CDR2 are SGDLS and YYNGEE. The CDR3 is made up of 14 amino acids. The chain's CDR3 is CASSVGWASYEQYF. The CDR3, as DNA: TGTGCCAGCAGCGTAGGTTGGGCCTCCTACGAGCAGTACTTC.

The chain has TRBV19 and TRBJ2-2; D perhaps matches TRBD1 (6 bases). The length of the CDR3 is 15 residues. V was cut by 6 bases and J by 0 bases, with 11 bases left in between. Germline CDR1 LNHDA, CDR2 SQIVND (reference sequence). CDR3 sequence (DNA): TGTGCCAGTAGGCGACAGGCCGCGAACACCGGGGAGCTGTTTTTT. Translating it yields CASRRQAANTGELFF.

The chain combines TRBV2 with TRBJ2-5; 8 bases fit TRBD1. CDR1 is SNHLY, CDR2 FYNNEI, per germline. This CDR3 has 12 residues. Trimming cost V 8 bases and J 4 bases; bases outside gene matches: 3. The chain's CDR3 is CASEDRVETQYF. In nucleotides, the CDR3 is TGTGCCAGCGAGGACAGGGTAGAGACCCAGTACTTC. Combining the CDR3 with reference TRBV2 and TRBJ2-5 gives the whole variable domain EPEVTQTPSHQVTQMGQEVILRCVPISNHLYFYWYRQILGQKVEFLVSFYNNEISEKSEIFDDQFSVERPDGSNFTLKIRSTKLEDSAMYFCASEDRVETQYFGPGTRLLVL.